This T cell receptor beta chain derives from a study of technical replicates of blood from a few donors. Trimming pared 0 bases from V and 6 bases from J, leaving 11 bases between. CDR1 is GTSNPN, CDR2 SVGIG, per germline (reference sequence). This CDR3 has 14 residues. Assay: immunoSEQ multiplex PCR; the TCRdb copy retains only in-frame clones and omits some. The sample carries about 72,000 clones, 92% recorded once. The V call is TRBV30, the J call TRBJ2-2; D unresolved. The sequenced sample was T cells isolated from PBMCs. The TCR sequence derives from a human donor in good health. CDR3 in amino acids: CAWSVFARAGELFF. The DNA of the CDR3 is TGTGCCTGGAGTGTATTCGCACGGGCCGGGGAGCTGTTTTTT. Supplemented by reference TRBV30 and TRBJ2-2, the full variable domain reads SQTIHQWPATLVQPVGSPLSLECTVEGTSNPNLYWYRQAAGRGLQLLFYSVGIGQISSEVPQNLSASRPQDRQFILSSKKLLLSDSGFYLCAWSVFARAGELFFGEGSRLTVL.